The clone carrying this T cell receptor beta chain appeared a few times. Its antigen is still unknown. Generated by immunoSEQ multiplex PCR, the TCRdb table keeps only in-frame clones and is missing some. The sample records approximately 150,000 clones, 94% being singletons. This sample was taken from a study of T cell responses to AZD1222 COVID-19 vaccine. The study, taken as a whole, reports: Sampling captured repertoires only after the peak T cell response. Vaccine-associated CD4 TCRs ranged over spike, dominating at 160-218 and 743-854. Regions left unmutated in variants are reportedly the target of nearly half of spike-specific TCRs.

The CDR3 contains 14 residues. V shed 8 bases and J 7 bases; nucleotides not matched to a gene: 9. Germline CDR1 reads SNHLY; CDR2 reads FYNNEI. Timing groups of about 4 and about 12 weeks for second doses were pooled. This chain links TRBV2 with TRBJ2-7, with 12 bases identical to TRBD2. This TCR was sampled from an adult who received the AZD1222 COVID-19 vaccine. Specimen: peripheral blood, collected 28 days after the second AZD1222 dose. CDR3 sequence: CASGRLAGEGEQYF. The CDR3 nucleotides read TGTGCCAGCGGACGACTAGCGGGAGAAGGAGAGCAGTACTTC.